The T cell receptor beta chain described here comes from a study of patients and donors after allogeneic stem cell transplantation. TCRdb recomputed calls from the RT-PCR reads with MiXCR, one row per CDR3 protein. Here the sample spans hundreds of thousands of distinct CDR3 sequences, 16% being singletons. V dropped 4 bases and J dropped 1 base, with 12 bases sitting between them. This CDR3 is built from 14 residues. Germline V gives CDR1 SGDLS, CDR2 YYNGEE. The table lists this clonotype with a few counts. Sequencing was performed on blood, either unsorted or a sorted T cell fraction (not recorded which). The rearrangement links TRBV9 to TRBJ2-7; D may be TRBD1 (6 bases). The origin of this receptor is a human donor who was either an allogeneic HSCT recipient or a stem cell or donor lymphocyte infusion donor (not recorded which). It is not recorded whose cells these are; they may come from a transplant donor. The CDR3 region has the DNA TGTGCCAGCAGCTCTACGGGACATTCCTACGAGCAGTACTTC. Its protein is CASSSTGHSYEQYF. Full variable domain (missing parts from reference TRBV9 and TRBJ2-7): DSGVTQTPKHLITATGQRVTLRCSPRSGDLSVYWYQQSLDQGLQFLIQYYNGEERAKGNILERFSAQQFPDLHSELNLSSLELGDSALYFCASSSTGHSYEQYFGPGTRLTVT.